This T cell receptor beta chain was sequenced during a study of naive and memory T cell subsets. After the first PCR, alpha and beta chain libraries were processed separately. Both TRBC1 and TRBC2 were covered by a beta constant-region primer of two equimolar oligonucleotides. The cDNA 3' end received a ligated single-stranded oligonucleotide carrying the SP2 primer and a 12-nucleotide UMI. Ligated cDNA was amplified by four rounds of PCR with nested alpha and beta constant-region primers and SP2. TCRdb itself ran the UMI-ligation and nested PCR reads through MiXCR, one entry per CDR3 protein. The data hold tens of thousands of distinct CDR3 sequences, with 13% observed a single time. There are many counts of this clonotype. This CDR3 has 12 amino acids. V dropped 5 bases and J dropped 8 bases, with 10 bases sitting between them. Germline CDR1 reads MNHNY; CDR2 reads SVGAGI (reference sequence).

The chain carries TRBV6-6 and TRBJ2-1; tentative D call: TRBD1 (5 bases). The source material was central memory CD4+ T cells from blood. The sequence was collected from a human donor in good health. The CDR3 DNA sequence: TGTGCCAGCAGTCCGAAGGGGTATGAGCAGTTCTTC. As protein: CASSPKGYEQFF.